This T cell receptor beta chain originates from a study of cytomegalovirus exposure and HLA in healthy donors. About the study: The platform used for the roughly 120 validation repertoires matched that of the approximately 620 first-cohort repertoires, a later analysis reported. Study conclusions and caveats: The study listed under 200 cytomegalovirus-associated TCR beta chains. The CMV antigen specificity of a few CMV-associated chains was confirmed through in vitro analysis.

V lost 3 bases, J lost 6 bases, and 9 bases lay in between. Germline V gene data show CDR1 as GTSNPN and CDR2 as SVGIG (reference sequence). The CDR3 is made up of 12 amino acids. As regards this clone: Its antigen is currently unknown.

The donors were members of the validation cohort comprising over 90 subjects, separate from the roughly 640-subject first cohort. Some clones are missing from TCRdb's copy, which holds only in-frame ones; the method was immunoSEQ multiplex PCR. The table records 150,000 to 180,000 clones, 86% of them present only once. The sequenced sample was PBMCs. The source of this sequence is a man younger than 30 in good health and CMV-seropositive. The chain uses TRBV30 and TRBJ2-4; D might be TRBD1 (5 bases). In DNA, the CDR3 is TGTGCCTGGAGCCAGGGCGGAAACATTCAGTACTTC. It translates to CAWSQGGNIQYF.